Listed below are T cell receptor beta chains from one sample, sequenced in a study of OX40 agonist ivuxolimab in advanced cancers. Produced via immunoSEQ multiplex PCR; TCRdb's table is partial and in-frame only. Among 30,000 to 45,000 clones listed, 74% were seen once. Specimen: CD4+ or CD8+ T cells sorted from blood, collected in a trial of the OX40 agonist ivuxolimab. The origin of the receptors is an adult with an advanced solid tumor such as melanoma, head and neck, liver or kidney cancer. CDR3s include the opening cysteine and the closing phenylalanine or tryptophan. The D gene is left open where the match is weak. Size is omitted from some rows. Given values are once, few, many or a class for expanded clones.

cdr3_length: 14
clone_size: .
d_call: .
j_call: TRBJ1-6
v_call: TRBV25-1
cdr3_aa: CASSEGAFNSPLHF
cdr3_nt: TGTGCCAGCAGTGAAGGAGCCTTTAATTCACCCCTCCACTTT

cdr3_length: 15
clone_size: once
d_call: .
j_call: TRBJ1-3
v_call: TRBV19
cdr3_aa: CASSPDTSSGNTIYF
cdr3_nt: TGTGCCAGTAGTCCTGACACGAGCTCTGGAAACACCATATATTTT

cdr3_length: 13
clone_size: .
d_call: .
j_call: TRBJ2-5
v_call: TRBV27
cdr3_aa: CASSLTVAKTQYF
cdr3_nt: TGTGCCAGCAGTTTAACGGTAGCGAAGACCCAGTACTTC

cdr3_length: 19
clone_size: .
d_call: TRBD1
j_call: TRBJ2-2
v_call: TRBV4-1
cdr3_aa: CASSQQALADRVFVGGAVF
cdr3_nt: TGCGCCAGCAGCCAACAGGCCCTTGCGGACAGGGTATTTGTTGGGGGAGCTGTTTTT

cdr3_length: 16
clone_size: few
d_call: TRBD2
j_call: TRBJ2-5
v_call: TRBV28
cdr3_aa: CASSLGPLAGGETQYF
cdr3_nt: TGTGCCAGCAGTTTGGGGCCTCTAGCGGGGGGAGAGACCCAGTACTTC

cdr3_length: 13
clone_size: .
d_call: TRBD1
j_call: TRBJ2-5
v_call: TRBV5-6
cdr3_aa: CASSLRTGETQYF
cdr3_nt: TGTGCCAGCAGCCTCCGGACAGGGGAGACCCAGTACTTC

cdr3_length: 13
clone_size: .
d_call: .
j_call: TRBJ1-2
v_call: TRBV7-9
cdr3_aa: CASSGDTLIGYTF
cdr3_nt: TGTGCCAGCAGCGGGGACACATTAATTGGCTACACCTTC

cdr3_length: 18
clone_size: few
d_call: .
j_call: TRBJ1-6
v_call: TRBV19
cdr3_aa: CASTTLGQGSSYNSPLHF
cdr3_nt: TGTGCCAGTACAACGCTGGGGCAGGGGAGCTCCTATAATTCACCCCTCCACTTT

cdr3_length: 15
clone_size: .
d_call: TRBD2
j_call: TRBJ2-1
v_call: TRBV6-1
cdr3_aa: CASTALAGGVDEQFF
cdr3_nt: TGTGCCAGCACCGCACTAGCGGGGGGGGTCGATGAGCAGTTCTTC

cdr3_length: 13
clone_size: .
d_call: .
j_call: TRBJ2-5
v_call: TRBV5-8
cdr3_aa: CASSFSGQETQYF
cdr3_nt: TGTGCCAGCAGCTTTAGTGGACAAGAGACCCAGTACTTC

cdr3_length: 13
clone_size: .
d_call: .
j_call: TRBJ1-1
v_call: TRBV6-1
cdr3_aa: CASSHTMNTEAFF
cdr3_nt: TGTGCCAGCAGCCACACCATGAACACTGAAGCTTTCTTT

cdr3_length: 15
clone_size: .
d_call: .
j_call: TRBJ2-5
v_call: TRBV7-2
cdr3_aa: CASSPSGAPQETQYF
cdr3_nt: TGTGCCAGCAGCCCCTCGGGGGCCCCCCAAGAGACCCAGTACTTC

cdr3_length: 18
clone_size: .
d_call: TRBD2
j_call: TRBJ2-3
v_call: TRBV4-2
cdr3_aa: CASSQGTSGGTSTDTQYF
cdr3_nt: TGTGCCAGCAGCCAGGGGACTAGCGGGGGAACTAGTACAGATACGCAGTATTTT

cdr3_length: 16
clone_size: .
d_call: .
j_call: TRBJ1-6
v_call: TRBV5-6
cdr3_aa: CASSLRSRQGQSPLHF
cdr3_nt: TGTGCCAGCAGCTTGAGGTCCCGGCAGGGCCAGTCACCCCTCCACTTT

cdr3_length: 14
clone_size: .
d_call: TRBD2
j_call: TRBJ2-1
v_call: TRBV7-8
cdr3_aa: CASSLARTSSEQFF
cdr3_nt: TGTGCCAGCAGCTTAGCGAGGACTAGCAGTGAGCAGTTCTTC

cdr3_length: 17
clone_size: .
d_call: TRBD2
j_call: TRBJ2-1
v_call: TRBV10-3
cdr3_aa: CAISESSSGGAQDEQFF
cdr3_nt: TGTGCCATCAGTGAGTCGTCTAGCGGGGGGGCTCAAGATGAGCAGTTCTTC

cdr3_length: 14
clone_size: .
d_call: .
j_call: TRBJ2-3
v_call: TRBV7-9
cdr3_aa: CASSYGTSTDTQYF
cdr3_nt: TGTGCCAGCAGCTACGGGACTAGCACAGATACGCAGTATTTT

cdr3_length: 15
clone_size: .
d_call: TRBD1
j_call: TRBJ2-7
v_call: TRBV14
cdr3_aa: CASSQAGTGTYEQYF
cdr3_nt: TGTGCCAGCAGCCAGGCCGGGACAGGGACCTACGAGCAGTACTTC

cdr3_length: 14
clone_size: .
d_call: .
j_call: TRBJ1-2
v_call: TRBV2
cdr3_aa: CASSLRGSEAGYTF
cdr3_nt: TGTGCCAGCAGCCTCAGGGGTTCGGAAGCCGGCTACACCTTC

cdr3_length: 16
clone_size: .
d_call: .
j_call: TRBJ1-2
v_call: TRBV28
cdr3_aa: CASSSPSGGRNYGYTF
cdr3_nt: TGTGCCAGCAGCTCCCCTTCGGGGGGGCGGAACTATGGCTACACCTTC

cdr3_length: 15
clone_size: .
d_call: .
j_call: TRBJ2-1
v_call: TRBV7-2
cdr3_aa: CASATAGGSYNEQFF
cdr3_nt: TGTGCCAGCGCCACTGCCGGGGGTTCCTACAATGAGCAGTTCTTC

cdr3_length: 15
clone_size: .
d_call: TRBD1
j_call: TRBJ1-1
v_call: TRBV12-5
cdr3_aa: CASGAPGGELSEAFF
cdr3_nt: TGTGCTAGTGGTGCCCCAGGGGGAGAGTTATCTGAAGCTTTCTTT

cdr3_length: 14
clone_size: .
d_call: .
j_call: TRBJ1-5
v_call: TRBV10-2
cdr3_aa: CASRGTNSNQPQHF
cdr3_nt: TGCGCCAGCAGAGGGACGAATAGCAATCAGCCCCAGCATTTT

cdr3_length: 12
clone_size: .
d_call: .
j_call: TRBJ1-2
v_call: TRBV5-1
cdr3_aa: CASSFPGYGYTF
cdr3_nt: TGCGCCAGCAGCTTCCCGGGCTATGGCTACACCTTC

cdr3_length: 16
clone_size: .
d_call: .
j_call: TRBJ2-7
v_call: TRBV1
cdr3_aa: CTSSQESPSGGYEQYF
cdr3_nt: TGCACCAGCAGCCAAGAATCCCCTAGCGGGGGATACGAGCAGTACTTC

cdr3_length: 15
clone_size: .
d_call: .
j_call: TRBJ1-1
v_call: TRBV11-2
cdr3_aa: CASSLGSLGRREAFF
cdr3_nt: TGTGCCAGCAGCCTCGGCTCCCTTGGGAGGCGTGAAGCTTTCTTT

cdr3_length: 12
clone_size: .
d_call: .
j_call: TRBJ2-2
v_call: TRBV9
cdr3_aa: CASSLDTGELFF
cdr3_nt: TGTGCCAGCAGCCTGGACACCGGGGAGCTGTTTTTT

cdr3_length: 16
clone_size: .
d_call: .
j_call: TRBJ2-1
v_call: TRBV5-1
cdr3_aa: CASSLGMGGSYNEQFF
cdr3_nt: TGCGCCAGCAGCTTGGGTATGGGGGGCTCCTACAATGAGCAGTTCTTC

cdr3_length: 14
clone_size: .
d_call: .
j_call: TRBJ1-1
v_call: TRBV5-1
cdr3_aa: CASSLQGLKSEAFF
cdr3_nt: TGCGCCAGCAGCTTGCAGGGTTTGAAGTCTGAAGCTTTCTTT

cdr3_length: 17
clone_size: few
d_call: TRBD1
j_call: TRBJ2-1
v_call: TRBV27
cdr3_aa: CASVALVGQGVSNEQFF
cdr3_nt: TGTGCCAGCGTTGCCCTAGTGGGACAGGGGGTAAGCAATGAGCAGTTCTTC

cdr3_length: 15
clone_size: .
d_call: .
j_call: TRBJ1-6
v_call: TRBV5-1
cdr3_aa: CASSLGRSDNSPLHF
cdr3_nt: TGCGCCAGCAGCTTGGGTCGGAGCGATAATTCACCCCTCCACTTT

cdr3_length: 16
clone_size: .
d_call: .
j_call: TRBJ1-1
v_call: TRBV25-1
cdr3_aa: CASSDSGVTVNTEAFF
cdr3_nt: TGTGCCAGCAGTGACTCCGGGGTTACCGTGAACACTGAAGCTTTCTTT

cdr3_length: 12
clone_size: .
d_call: .
j_call: TRBJ1-6
v_call: TRBV9
cdr3_aa: CASMGNNSPLHF
cdr3_nt: TGTGCCAGCATGGGGAATAATTCACCCCTCCACTTT

cdr3_length: 13
clone_size: few
d_call: TRBD1
j_call: TRBJ2-5
v_call: TRBV2
cdr3_aa: CASSLRDSETQYF
cdr3_nt: TGTGCCAGCAGTCTCCGGGACAGTGAGACCCAGTACTTC

cdr3_length: 13
clone_size: few
d_call: .
j_call: TRBJ1-2
v_call: TRBV28
cdr3_aa: CASSFPRGYGYTF
cdr3_nt: TGTGCCAGCAGTTTTCCGAGGGGCTATGGCTACACCTTC

cdr3_length: 13
clone_size: once
d_call: .
j_call: TRBJ1-5
v_call: TRBV7-2
cdr3_aa: CASSLDTNQPQHF
cdr3_nt: TGTGCCAGCAGCTTAGATACGAATCAGCCCCAGCATTTT

cdr3_length: 15
clone_size: .
d_call: .
j_call: TRBJ1-6
v_call: TRBV11-2
cdr3_aa: CASSSQGFLDSPLHF
cdr3_nt: TGTGCCAGCAGCTCACAGGGTTTTTTGGATTCACCCCTCCACTTT

cdr3_length: 14
clone_size: .
d_call: TRBD1
j_call: TRBJ2-7
v_call: TRBV6-1
cdr3_aa: CASRDTGGYYEQYF
cdr3_nt: TGTGCCAGCAGAGACACAGGGGGCTATTACGAGCAGTACTTC

cdr3_length: 12
clone_size: medium-sized
d_call: .
j_call: TRBJ2-7
v_call: TRBV6-1
cdr3_aa: CAGGATSYEQYF
cdr3_nt: TGTGCCGGGGGGGCCACCTCCTACGAGCAGTACTTC

cdr3_length: 15
clone_size: once
d_call: .
j_call: TRBJ2-1
v_call: TRBV10-1
cdr3_aa: CASSESGTPSNEQFF
cdr3_nt: TGCGCCAGCAGTGAGTCTGGGACCCCCTCCAATGAGCAGTTCTTC

cdr3_length: 13
clone_size: once
d_call: .
j_call: TRBJ1-6
v_call: TRBV18
cdr3_aa: CASSPNINSPLHF
cdr3_nt: TGTGCCAGCTCGCCTAATATAAATTCACCCCTCCACTTT

cdr3_length: 13
clone_size: .
d_call: .
j_call: TRBJ2-3
v_call: TRBV11-1
cdr3_aa: CASSLPLGDTQYF
cdr3_nt: TGTGCCAGCAGTCTTCCACTTGGAGATACGCAGTATTTT

cdr3_length: 15
clone_size: .
d_call: .
j_call: TRBJ1-2
v_call: TRBV18
cdr3_aa: CASSPNRQQRSGYTF
cdr3_nt: TGTGCCAGCTCACCTAATCGTCAACAACGGTCTGGCTACACCTTC